These 11 T cell receptor beta chains originate from one sample sequenced in a study of Ad26.COV2.S vaccination and SARS-CoV-2 variants (TCRdb year 2021). Receptors were amplified or captured by the immunoSEQ multiplex PCR assay. TCRdb stores this immuneACCESS table with in-frame sequences only. Part of the clones is absent; in the studies checked, under half of the shortfall reflects unresolved V genes, and no reason is known for the rest. This sample is represented by about 400,000 clones; around 87% of them were singletons. The top ten hold 3.6% of the sample. Sample treatment or condition, as interpreted from the label and publication: some 19 received Ad26.COV2.S at low or high dose, single or two shots; roughly 5 received placebo; per-sample allocation not given. For vaccine and placebo recipients, the sequenced repertoires came from samples collected on day 63 after the first injection. The material sequenced was peripheral blood, taken in a trial of Ad26.COV2.S vaccine versus placebo. Receptors originate from a person between 18 and 65 years old who received the Ad26.COV2.S COVID-19 vaccine or a placebo.

The rearrangement uses TRBV28 and TRBJ2-5; a weak D match, TRBD1 (5 bases). Between the trimmed V and J ends, which lost 4 bases and 2 bases, there was a span of 8 bases. The CDR3 contains 13 residues. Germline loops: CDR1 MDHEN, CDR2 SYDVKM. The CDR3 region has the DNA TGTGCCAGCAGTTCAGGGAAACAAGAGACCCAGTACTTC. Amino acids: CASSSGKQETQYF.

This chain links TRBV5-4 with TRBJ2-2; no clear D gene. Germline CDR1 is SGHNT and CDR2 is YYREEE (reference sequence). The CDR3 loop spans 15 amino acids. V dropped 0 bases and J dropped 1 base, with 7 bases sitting between them. CDR3 amino acids: CASSLELRNTGELFF. CDR3 nucleotide sequence: TGTGCCAGCAGCTTGGAGTTGAGGAACACCGGGGAGCTGTTTTTT.

The chain employs TRBV7-2 and TRBJ2-7; maybe TRBD2 (6 bases). The CDR3 is made up of 13 amino acids. Germline V gene lookup returns CDR1 SGHTA and CDR2 FQGNSA. V dropped 4 bases and J dropped 0 bases, with 7 bases sitting between them. This chain's CDR3 is CASSWGVSYEQYF. The CDR3 DNA reads as TGTGCCAGCAGCTGGGGGGTCTCCTACGAGCAGTACTTC.

The V and J genes are TRBV19 and TRBJ2-2; perhaps TRBD1 as D (7 bases). The CDR3 is made up of 16 amino acids. Germline CDR1 LNHDA, CDR2 SQIVND (reference sequence). V was clipped by 6 bases and J by 0 bases, with 14 bases between them. DNA for the CDR3: TGTGCCAGTAGGGCGGGACAGACGGCGAACACCGGGGAGCTGTTTTTT. Protein: CASRAGQTANTGELFF.

The genes are TRBV18 and TRBJ2-5, with D unresolved. The CDR3 consists of 13 residues. V shed 3 bases and J shed 4 bases, with 9 bases lying between them. Germline CDR1 KGHSH, CDR2 LQKENI. The DNA of the CDR3 is TGTGCCAGCTCACCGGCCCGTAGAGAGACCCAGTACTTC. Protein: CASSPARRETQYF.

The gene calls are TRBV28 and TRBJ1-6; D call uncertain. With 6 bases removed from V and 2 bases from J, the gap between germline ends came to 8 bases. This CDR3 is built from 14 residues. Germline assignment: CDR1 MDHEN and CDR2 SYDVKM. CDR3 residues: CASRPGAYNSPLHF. The CDR3 DNA reads TGTGCCAGCAGGCCAGGTGCCTATAATTCACCCCTCCACTTT.

The rearrangement joins TRBV5-1 to TRBJ2-7; 7 nucleotides agree with TRBD1. The germline gives CDR1 SGHRS, CDR2 YFSETQ. V gave up 4 bases and J gave up 0 bases; unmatched junction bases: 13. The CDR3 has 17 amino acids. CDR3 sequence (DNA): TGCGCCAGCAGCCCGGCTCCCTTGACAGGGATCTCCTACGAGCAGTACTTC. As protein: CASSPAPLTGISYEQYF. Variable domain in full (rest from reference TRBV5-1 and TRBJ2-7): KAGVTQTPRYLIKTRGQQVTLSCSPISGHRSVSWYQQTPGQGLQFLFEYFSETQRNKGNFPGRFSGRQFSNSRSEMNVSTLELGDSALYLCASSPAPLTGISYEQYFGPGTRLTVT.

The J gene is TRBJ2-7, the V gene TRBV9; no definite D call. CDR1 SGDLS and CDR2 YYNGEE come from the germline V gene. The CDR3 sequence is 14 residues long. V was shortened by 0 bases and J by 0 bases, with 7 bases between the two germline ends. DNA of the CDR3: TGTGCCAGCAGCGTAGGACATAGCTCCTACGAGCAGTACTTC. It encodes CASSVGHSSYEQYF.

The V and J genes are TRBV6-5 and TRBJ2-7; D may be TRBD1 (5 bases). The germline gives CDR1 MNHEY, CDR2 SVGAGI. The CDR3 length is 15 residues. V lost 7 bases, J lost 0 bases, and 16 bases lay in between. CDR3 bases: TGTGCCAGCAAGAAAGGTAGCAGGGTCTCCTACGAGCAGTACTTC. It specifies CASKKGSRVSYEQYF.

The chain is built from TRBV4-3 and TRBJ2-3, with D maybe TRBD1 (5 bases). The V end was cut by 5 bases, the J end by 4 bases, with 16 bases between. Looked up from germline, CDR1 is LGHNA and CDR2 is YSLEER. The CDR3 is 15 residues long. Here the CDR3 reads CASSYKGQGSDTQYF. CDR3 nucleotide sequence: TGCGCCAGCAGCTACAAGGGGCAGGGTTCAGATACGCAGTATTTT.

The V call is TRBV28, the J call TRBJ1-6, with no clear D. Germline V gene sequence: CDR1 MDHEN, CDR2 SYDVKM. Trimming pared 8 bases from V and 9 bases from J, leaving 20 bases between. This CDR3 contains 15 residues. CDR3 sequence (DNA): TGTGCCAGCTGCCCGGGTCCCTCCCGGATTTCACCCCTCCACTTT. Protein product: CASCPGPSRISPLHF.